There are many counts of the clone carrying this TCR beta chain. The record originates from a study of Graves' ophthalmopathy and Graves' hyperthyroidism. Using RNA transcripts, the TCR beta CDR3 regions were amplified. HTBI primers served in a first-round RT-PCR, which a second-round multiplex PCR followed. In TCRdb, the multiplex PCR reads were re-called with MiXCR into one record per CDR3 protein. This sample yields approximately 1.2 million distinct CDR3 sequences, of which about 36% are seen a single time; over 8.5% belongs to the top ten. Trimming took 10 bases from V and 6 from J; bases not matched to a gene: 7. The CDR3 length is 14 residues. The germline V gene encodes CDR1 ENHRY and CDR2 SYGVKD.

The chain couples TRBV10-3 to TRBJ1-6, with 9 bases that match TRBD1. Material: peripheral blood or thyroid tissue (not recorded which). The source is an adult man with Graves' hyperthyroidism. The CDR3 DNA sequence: TGTGCCACCAACCCGGGACAGGGTAATTCACCCCTCCACTTT. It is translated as CATNPGQGNSPLHF.